This is a list of T cell receptor beta chains from one sample in a study of control samples from healthy donors and cancer patients. Using immunoSEQ multiplex PCR, the repertoire was profiled, and TCRdb retains in-frame clones only, with some absent. Among roughly 100,000 clones, about nine tenths were seen once, and the ten largest hold about 3%. Sequences were obtained from blood. All receptors come from a human donor in good health. The donor label of this sample is uncertain. CDR3s include the opening cysteine and the closing phenylalanine or tryptophan. The D gene is left open where the match is weak. A clone size is listed for some rows: how often the clone was seen (once, few, many), or a class if it is expanded.

j_call v_call clone_size d_call cdr3_nt cdr3_aa
TRBJ2-3 TRBV6-5 . . TGTGCCAGCAGCCGCGACTACCGGATCACAGATACGCAGTATTTT CASSRDYRITDTQYF
TRBJ2-1 TRBV5-4 . TRBD2 TGTGCCAGCAGCTCGGGCCCGACTAGCGCGAGGGGCAATGAGCAGTTCTTC CASSSGPTSARGNEQFF
TRBJ2-5 TRBV5-6 . TRBD1 TGTGCCAGCAGCCAGATCGACAGGGGGCAAGAGACCCAGTACTTC CASSQIDRGQETQYF
TRBJ1-1 TRBV7-2 once . TGTGCCAGCAGCCCCCGGGAGGGGTTGAACACTGAAGCTTTCTTT CASSPREGLNTEAFF
TRBJ1-1 TRBV9 . . TGTGCCAGCAGCGTAGCTACACAGGGCTCTGAAGCTTTCTTT CASSVATQGSEAFF
TRBJ1-5 TRBV29-1 . TRBD1 TGCAGCGTTGGGCAGGGGGTGAATCAGCCCCAGCATTTT CSVGQGVNQPQHF
TRBJ2-5 TRBV3-1/TRBV3-2 . . TGTGCCAGCAGCCAGGGTCCGGGACAACAACTCCAAGAGACCCAGTACTTC CASSQGPGQQLQETQYF
TRBJ1-5 TRBV28 . . TGTGCCAGCAGTTCCCCCTTGAAGCCCCAGCATTTT CASSSPLKPQHF
TRBJ2-5 TRBV5-1 . . TGCGCCAGCAGCTTGGATGGCAGGTTTATATCAGAGACCCAGTACTTC CASSLDGRFISETQYF
TRBJ2-2 TRBV28 once TRBD1 TGTGCCAGCAGGATCACAGGGGGCAACACCGGGGAGCTGTTTTTT CASRITGGNTGELFF
TRBJ2-2 TRBV12-2 . . TGTGCAAGTCGCCAAGGACTGTTCACCGGGGAGCTGTTTTTT CASRQGLFTGELFF